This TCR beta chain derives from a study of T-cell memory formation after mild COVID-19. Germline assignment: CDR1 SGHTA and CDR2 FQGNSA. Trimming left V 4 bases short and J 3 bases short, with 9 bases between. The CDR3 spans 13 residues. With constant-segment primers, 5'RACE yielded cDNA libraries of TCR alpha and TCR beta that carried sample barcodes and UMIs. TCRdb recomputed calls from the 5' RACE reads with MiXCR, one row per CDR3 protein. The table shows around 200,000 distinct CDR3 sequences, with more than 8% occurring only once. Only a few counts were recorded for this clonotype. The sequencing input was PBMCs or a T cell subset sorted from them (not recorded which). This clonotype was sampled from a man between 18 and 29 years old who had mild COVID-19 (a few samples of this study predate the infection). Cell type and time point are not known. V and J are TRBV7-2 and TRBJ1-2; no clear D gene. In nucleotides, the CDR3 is TGTGCCAGCAGCTCCGCAGAATACTATGGCTACACCTTC. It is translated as CASSSAEYYGYTF.